One sample yielded the 7 T cell receptor beta chains listed below, sequenced in a study of T cell responses to AZD1222 COVID-19 vaccine. Here immunoSEQ multiplex PCR was the method, and the copy in TCRdb shows in-frame clones only, minus some. This repertoire shows 110,000 to 150,000 clones, roughly 92% found once; its top ten account for 1.5% to 2%. The source was peripheral blood, collected on day 0 of AZD1222 vaccination. The receptors were sampled from an adult in good health.

This clone was seen just once. V and J are TRBV28 and TRBJ1-1; D is undetermined. The CDR3 extends over 14 amino acids. V was trimmed by 5 bases and J by 11 bases, leaving 21 bases between them. CDR1 and CDR2 (germline): MDHEN, SYDVKM. CDR3 nucleotides: TGTGCCAGCAGTCCTAGCGAAAAACACTTACGCGCTTTCTTT. Translated: CASSPSEKHLRAFF.

This clone was recorded once. This rearrangement joins TRBV29-1 to TRBJ2-1, with a possible D match to TRBD2 (5 bases). This CDR3 has 13 amino acids. V lost 5 bases and J 8 bases, leaving 16 bases between the germline ends. Germline lookup yields CDR1 SQVTM and CDR2 ANQGSEA. The CDR3 DNA sequence: TGCAGCGTTCGAGCTAGCATGAAACATGAGCAGTTCTTC. Protein sequence: CSVRASMKHEQFF.

This rearrangement joins TRBV19 to TRBJ1-6; D is unresolved. Per germline, CDR1 LNHDA and CDR2 SQIVND (reference sequence). The CDR3 extends over 14 amino acids. Deletions cut 1 base from V and 3 bases from J, with 4 bases between. CDR3 residues: CASSIVRYNSPLHF. In nucleotides, the CDR3 is TGTGCCAGTAGTATAGTGCGCTATAATTCACCCCTCCACTTT.

The chain combines TRBV5-5 with TRBJ1-1; D is undetermined. The CDR3 contains 15 residues. Germline CDR1 SGHKS, CDR2 YYEKEE (reference sequence). Deletions cut 0 bases from V and 0 bases from J, with 9 bases between. This CDR3 is CASSLESHVNTEAFF. The DNA for the CDR3 is TGTGCCAGCAGCTTGGAGTCACATGTGAACACTGAAGCTTTCTTT.

The chain has TRBV19 and TRBJ1-4, with 7 bases that match TRBD1. The CDR3 has 14 residues. Germline CDR1 LNHDA, CDR2 SQIVND (reference sequence). Trimming cost V 7 bases and J 8 bases; bases outside gene matches: 10. The CDR3 DNA reads TGTGCCAGTACTTCTTGGGACAGCGCGGAAAAACTGTTTTTT. This codes for CASTSWDSAEKLFF.

The chain carries TRBV25-1 and TRBJ1-2, with 9 bases that match TRBD1. Germline lookup yields CDR1 MGHDK and CDR2 SYGVNS. V was pared by 6 bases and J by 7 bases, with 6 bases of the junction left unmatched. The CDR3 runs to 13 residues. For the CDR3, the DNA is TGTGCCAGCAGACTACAGGGGGCGCGTGGCTACACCTTC. Encoded protein: CASRLQGARGYTF.

The chain links TRBV9 to TRBJ2-1; 9 bases align to TRBD2. The CDR3 length is 14 residues. CDR1 and CDR2 from the germline V gene are SGDLS and YYNGEE. V lost 2 bases to trimming and J lost 4 bases; unmatched junction nucleotides: 1. CDR3 sequence (DNA): TGTGCCAGCAGCGTTACTAGCGGGTACAATGAGCAGTTCTTC. Amino acid sequence: CASSVTSGYNEQFF.